Listed below are T cell receptor beta chains from one sample, sequenced in a study of identical twins. TCRdb processed the 5' RACE reads anew with MiXCR; each CDR3 protein has one entry. The profile shows approximately 680,000 distinct CDR3 sequences, under 8.5% of them singletons. These data were likewise used in another study, on yellow fever vaccine responses in identical twins.

Sequencing input: PBMCs. Receptor source: a woman aged 18 to 35 in good health. Both conserved end residues are part of each CDR3. Each record gives: clone size, J gene, D gene, V gene, CDR3 DNA, CDR3 protein. The D gene is left open where the match is weak. Size values are once, few and many counts, or a class for expanded clones, and some rows have none.

>few|TRBJ1-5|NA|TRBV28
TGTGCCAGCAGTACCCTAGGCGTAGGGGGCAATCAGCCCCAGCATTTT
CASSTLGVGGNQPQHF
>many|TRBJ2-2|NA|TRBV7-2
TGTGCCAGCAGTAATCAGGGGTTGGGGGAGCTGTTTTTT
CASSNQGLGELFF
>many|TRBJ2-1|TRBD2|TRBV20-1
TGCAGTGCTGCATTCCAAGCACTAGCGGGAGAAAGGGAGCAGTTCTTC
CSAAFQALAGEREQFF
>many|TRBJ2-2|NA|TRBV6-4
TGTGCCAGCAGTGACAGGGGTTCCGGGGAGCTGTTTTTT
CASSDRGSGELFF
>few|TRBJ1-4|TRBD1|TRBV2
TGTGCCAGCGGTAACCTGCGACAGGGATCTAATGAAAAACTGTTTTTT
CASGNLRQGSNEKLFF
>NA|TRBJ2-7|NA|TRBV12-3/TRBV12-4
TGTGCCATTGGGGACGGAGACTCCTACGAGCAGTACTTC
CAIGDGDSYEQYF
>NA|TRBJ1-2|NA|TRBV4-2
TGTGCCAGCAGCAACTCTCTTACAGAGAACTATGGCTACACCTTC
CASSNSLTENYGYTF
>few|TRBJ2-4|NA|TRBV7-9
TGTGCCAGCAGCCCTCCGGGACCCGAGGACATTCAGTACTTC
CASSPPGPEDIQYF
>few|TRBJ2-5|NA|TRBV7-9
TGTGCCAGCAGCTATCCCCGGGGCACCCAAGAGACCCAGTACTTC
CASSYPRGTQETQYF
>NA|TRBJ2-3|NA|TRBV7-9
TGTGCCAGCAGCTTCCGACAGGAGAAGGCAGATACGCAGTATTTT
CASSFRQEKADTQYF
>many|TRBJ2-2|NA|TRBV27
TGTGCCAGCAGTCCCCTAGGGTGGGGGCGACGAAACGGGGAGCTGTTTTTT
CASSPLGWGRRNGELFF
>NA|TRBJ1-1|NA|TRBV15
TGTGCCACCAGCAGAGAGTCAGCAGGGAAGAACACTGAAGCTTTCTTT
CATSRESAGKNTEAFF
>many|TRBJ2-1|TRBD2|TRBV28
TGTGCCAGCAGGACTAGCGGAGATTACAATGAGCAGTTCTTC
CASRTSGDYNEQFF
>many|TRBJ2-4|TRBD2|TRBV29-1
TGCAGCGTTGAAAGTTTGGCTAGCGGTAGCAAAAACATTCAGTACTTC
CSVESLASGSKNIQYF
>many|TRBJ2-1|TRBD2|TRBV24-1
TGTGCCACCAGTGGGCTAGCGGGTGAGCAGTTCTTC
CATSGLAGEQFF
>many|TRBJ2-3|TRBD1|TRBV14
TGTGCCAGCAGCCAACTTAGGGGGCGAGACACAGATACGCAGTATTTT
CASSQLRGRDTDTQYF
>few|TRBJ1-6|TRBD1|TRBV28
TGTGCCATCCAGGGGGCGCGATCTTCCTATAATTCACCCCTCCACTTT
CAIQGARSSYNSPLHF
>many|TRBJ2-2|NA|TRBV4-2
TGTGCCAGCAGCCAAGGACTATACACCGGGGAGCTGTTTTTT
CASSQGLYTGELFF
>NA|TRBJ2-7|NA|TRBV14
TGTGCCAGCAGCCAAGGTCGCTGGTTTGAATCCTACGAGCAGTACTTC
CASSQGRWFESYEQYF
>NA|TRBJ2-1|TRBD1|TRBV29-1
TGCAGCGCTCAAAGAGGGGGGACAGGGAGATTAGATGAGCAGTTCTTC
CSAQRGGTGRLDEQFF
>many|TRBJ2-5|NA|TRBV3-1
TGTGCCAGCAGCCAAGAGAGCAGAACCGGGACCCAGTACTTC
CASSQESRTGTQYF
>many|TRBJ2-7|NA|TRBV27
TGTGCCAGCAGTTTCAATCCTTCCTACGAGCAGTACTTC
CASSFNPSYEQYF
>many|TRBJ2-3|NA|TRBV12-3/TRBV12-4
TGTGCCAGCAGCTCATTCGTGGGACAACTCACAGATACGCAGTATTTT
CASSSFVGQLTDTQYF
>NA|TRBJ1-2|NA|TRBV25-1
TGTGCCAGCAGTGGGCAGTTCGGCGGCTATGGCTACACCTTC
CASSGQFGGYGYTF
>many|TRBJ2-1|NA|TRBV12-3/TRBV12-4
TGTGCCAGCAGTTTAGCGTTTAGAGTGTTGCGGCAGTTCTTC
CASSLAFRVLRQFF
>few|TRBJ1-5|NA|TRBV2
TGTGCCAGCACCATTTACAGCTATCAGCCCCAGCATTTT
CASTIYSYQPQHF
>many|TRBJ2-1|TRBD2|TRBV29-1
TGCAGCGCGGGACTAGCGTACAATGAGCAGTTCTTC
CSAGLAYNEQFF
>NA|TRBJ2-5|TRBD2|TRBV5-1
TGCGCCAGCAGCTCCCTCCACCTCGGACTAGCGGAGACCCAGTACTTC
CASSSLHLGLAETQYF
>NA|TRBJ2-1|TRBD2|TRBV2
TGTGCCAGCAGTAAGACTAGCGGGAGCCCCCATGAGCAGTTCTTC
CASSKTSGSPHEQFF
>many|TRBJ2-1|NA|TRBV7-6
TGTGCCAGCAGCTTCCATGACAGTGACAATGAGCAGTTCTTC
CASSFHDSDNEQFF
>many|TRBJ2-1|TRBD2|TRBV5-1
TGCGCCAGCAGGGCTAGCGGGAGTTCAAGCAATGAGCAGTTCTTC
CASRASGSSSNEQFF
>NA|TRBJ1-1|TRBD1|TRBV29-1
TGCAGCGGGGACAGGGCTTTTGGAGAAGCTTTCTTT
CSGDRAFGEAFF
>NA|TRBJ2-1|TRBD2|TRBV4-1
TGCGCCAGCAGCCAGGCAATTGGACTAGCGGGGGGGTGGGGTTCCTACAATGAGCAGTTCTTC
CASSQAIGLAGGWGSYNEQFF
>few|TRBJ2-7|TRBD2|TRBV7-8
TGTGCCAGCAGCCCTCCAGCGGGAACTGAGCAGTACTTC
CASSPPAGTEQYF
>NA|TRBJ2-2|TRBD2|TRBV12-3/TRBV12-4
TGTGCCAGCAGCTCAACCAGACTAGCGGGAGGGCCGAACGGGGAGCTGTTTTTT
CASSSTRLAGGPNGELFF
>NA|TRBJ1-5|NA|TRBV4-1
TGCGCCAGCAGCCAAGGACTCCCACAGCCCCAGCATTTT
CASSQGLPQPQHF
>many|TRBJ2-3|NA|TRBV12-3/TRBV12-4
TGTGCCAGCAGTTTTGATAGCGGAAGCACAGATACGCAGTATTTT
CASSFDSGSTDTQYF
>few|TRBJ2-1|TRBD2|TRBV5-1
TGCGCCAGCAACTCCCCTCCTGGGACTAGCGGTTACAATGAGCAGTTCTTC
CASNSPPGTSGYNEQFF
>many|TRBJ1-1|TRBD1|TRBV11-3
TGTGCCAGCAGCTCATGGACAGGGATGAACACTGAAGCTTTCTTT
CASSSWTGMNTEAFF
>many|TRBJ2-1|TRBD1|TRBV24-1
TGTGCCACCAGTCCAGACAGGGTCTCCGTTGGGTCCTACAATGAGCAGTTCTTC
CATSPDRVSVGSYNEQFF
>few|TRBJ2-1|TRBD2|TRBV4-1
TGCGCCAGCAGCCAGAGCGGGGGGCGGGGTACCAATGAGCAGTTCTTC
CASSQSGGRGTNEQFF
>few|TRBJ2-1|TRBD1|TRBV29-1
TGCAGCGTGAGAACAGGGGACCCCAGGGGCTACAATGAGCAGTTCTTC
CSVRTGDPRGYNEQFF
>NA|TRBJ2-3|TRBD2|TRBV12-3/TRBV12-4
TGTGCCAGCAGTTGGGGGGAGGGCCGTGGCACAGATACGCAGTATTTT
CASSWGEGRGTDTQYF
>many|TRBJ2-3|NA|TRBV29-1
TGCAGCGTTGGGGGTGGCTCAGATACGCAGTATTTT
CSVGGGSDTQYF
>few|TRBJ2-1|NA|TRBV14
TGTGCCAGCAGCCCTGGGATCCTCCGAGGGTCTGAGCAGTTCTTC
CASSPGILRGSEQFF
>many|TRBJ2-3|TRBD2|TRBV5-1
TGCGCCAGCAGCCGCACTAGCGGGGGGGTCACAGATACGCAGTATTTT
CASSRTSGGVTDTQYF
>NA|TRBJ2-1|NA|TRBV14
TGTGCCAGCAGCCAGTCCGGGACCCGTGCTCTACATGAGCAGTTCTTC
CASSQSGTRALHEQFF
>NA|TRBJ2-3|NA|TRBV10-3
TGTGCCATCAGTGGCGGGGCCAGCGCAGATACGCAGTATTTT
CAISGGASADTQYF
>many|TRBJ1-1|NA|TRBV27
TGTGCCAGCAGTTTAGAAGGGTTGGGCACTGAAGCTTTCTTT
CASSLEGLGTEAFF
>few|TRBJ2-2|NA|TRBV3-1
TGTGCCAGCAGCCAAGGTCCTAGGACAGTGGTCGCCGGGGAGCTGTTTTTT
CASSQGPRTVVAGELFF
>NA|TRBJ2-3|NA|TRBV5-5
TGTGCCAGCAGCTTGGAAGGACTTCCCGAGGATACGCAGTATTTT
CASSLEGLPEDTQYF
>many|TRBJ2-5|NA|TRBV12-3/TRBV12-4
TGTGCCAGCAGTTTAGAGCAGGGGGAGACCCAGTACTTC
CASSLEQGETQYF
>few|TRBJ2-1|NA|TRBV6-2/TRBV6-3
TGTGCCAGCAGTTTAGACCCGGCGGTGTACAATGAGCAGTTCTTC
CASSLDPAVYNEQFF